The clone carrying this TCR beta chain was counted at least ten times. Its antigen is as yet unknown. Trimming removed 2 bases at V and 0 bases at J, with 10 bases between. The CDR3 covers 15 residues. CDR1 is SGHAT, CDR2 FQNNGV, per germline. It was uncontrolled infection, other autoimmune disease, pregnancy or lactation that excluded patients. Clinical symptoms, serum thyroxine, TRAb, thyroid ultrasound and orbital computed tomography informed diagnoses. The data derive from a study of T cells in Graves' hyperthyroidism and ophthalmopathy. Study results and limitations: The model identified upcoming ophthalmopathy a median approximately six months ahead of onset.

RNA transcripts were the template for amplifying TCR beta CDR3 regions. TCR CDR3 underwent first-round RT-PCR with the HTBI primer set. TCRdb recomputed calls from the multiplex PCR reads with MiXCR, one row per CDR3 protein. Of roughly 560,000 distinct CDR3 sequences listed, about 15% are singletons. This chain uses TRBV11-2 with TRBJ1-2; unclear D gene. Sequencing was done on a sample of blood. This clonotype originated in a woman aged 40 to 55 with Graves' ophthalmopathy. Here the CDR3 DNA reads TGTGCCAGCAGCTTAAGTCACATCCCTAACTATGGCTACACCTTC. Translation gives CASSLSHIPNYGYTF.